This record covers a single T cell receptor (beta chain). What it binds is unknown. This specimen comes from a study of PD-1 blockade in mismatch repair-deficient tumors. Study summary: Enrolled about 2013-2016, patients had progressing, pretreated mismatch repair-deficient cancers of about a dozen types. Broader study findings: Tumor-resident clones, often undetectable pretreatment in blood, expanded then contracted after pembrolizumab.

V was clipped by 6 bases and J by 4 bases; unmatched bases: 20. This CDR3 has 18 amino acids. Every patient had mismatch repair deficiency by PCR or immunohistochemistry. TCR sequencing covered a few patients who responded to pembrolizumab. TCRdb keeps only in-frame clones here, not all; method: immunoSEQ multiplex PCR. The data show 25,000 to 30,000 clones, 70% to 85% seen once. The sample consisted of PBMCs, taken before pembrolizumab treatment. The chain recombines TRBV23-1 with TRBJ2-5; 7 bases fit TRBD1. Being an ORF, TRBV23-1 has a function that is uncertain. The source is an adult with mismatch repair-deficient cancer. The CDR3 coding sequence is TGCGCCAGCAGCAGCCCCCAGGGGGAGCCTAACCACGGAGAGACCCAGTACTTC. Protein product: CASSSPQGEPNHGETQYF.